The text below deals with one TCR beta chain. Germline CDR1 and CDR2: SGHVS and FNYEAQ. After removal of 6 bases from V and 7 bases from J, the junction contained 11 bases not matched to a gene. CDR3 length equals 14 residues. Data came from immunoSEQ multiplex PCR; TCRdb stores just in-frame clones and leaves some out. The table records 30,000 to 45,000 clones, roughly 80% of them present only once. This entry comes from a study of preoperative IRX-2 immunotherapy in early breast cancer. Specified treatment: preoperative locoregional IRX-2 cytokine immunotherapy. Patients received preoperative, locoregional IRX-2 cytokine immunotherapy in a phase Ib study.

The TCR originated in a human donor with breast cancer. Sequencing was performed on lymph node tissue, taken after IRX-2 immunotherapy. The rearrangement links TRBV7-6 to TRBJ2-7; 8 bases line up with TRBD1. This chain's CDR3 is CASSIGQGFGEQYF. CDR3 sequence (DNA): TGTGCCAGCAGTATCGGACAGGGCTTTGGGGAGCAGTACTTC.